These 9 T cell receptor beta chains came from one sample sequenced in a study of control samples from healthy donors and cancer patients. The repertoire was sequenced with immunoSEQ multiplex PCR; TCRdb's copy has only in-frame clones and lacks some. The data hold 75,000 to 90,000 clones, with about 89% observed a single time. Sequences were obtained from PBMCs. These TCRs come from a woman aged 50 to 65 with colorectal cancer.

The chain recombines TRBV4-3 with TRBJ2-7; 9 bases line up with TRBD2. The CDR3 loop spans 15 amino acids. Germline CDR1 and CDR2: LGHNA and YSLEER. Trimming cost V 0 bases and J 3 bases; bases outside gene matches: 3. The CDR3: CASSQEASGDYEQYV. In DNA, the CDR3 is TGCGCCAGCAGCCAAGAGGCTAGCGGGGACTACGAGCAGTACGTC.

This chain links TRBV11-3 with TRBJ1-1; D not certain. This CDR3 spans 13 amino acids. Trimming left V 2 bases short and J 5 bases short, with 9 bases between. From germline, CDR1 is SGHNT and CDR2 YENEEA. CDR3 nucleotide sequence: TGTGCCAGCAGCTTAAGTGTATATACTGAAGCTTTCTTT. Amino acid sequence: CASSLSVYTEAFF.

The CDR3 bases are TGTGCCAGCAGACCGGACTGGGGCGAGACCCAGTACTTC. Encoded protein: CASRPDWGETQYF. The chain couples TRBV2 to TRBJ2-5; D could derive from TRBD1 or TRBD2 (5 bases each). The CDR3 is 13 residues long. Trimming removed 6 bases from V and 5 bases from J, with 13 bases in between. The germline V gene encodes CDR1 SNHLY and CDR2 FYNNEI. The entire variable domain, with the rest obtained from reference TRBV2 and TRBJ2-5, is as follows: EPEVTQTPSHQVTQMGQEVILRCVPISNHLYFYWYRQILGQKVEFLVSFYNNEISEKSEIFDDQFSVERPDGSNFTLKIRSTKLEDSAMYFCASRPDWGETQYFGPGTRLLVL.

The rearrangement uses TRBV4-3 and TRBJ2-1; 8 bases are a match to TRBD1. With 4 bases clipped from V and 9 bases from J, the junction kept 8 bases outside the gene matches. Germline CDR1 reads LGHNA; CDR2 reads YSLEER. The CDR3 consists of 14 residues. CDR3 residues: CASSPATGGGEQFF. The CDR3 nucleotides read TGCGCCAGCAGCCCTGCAACAGGGGGAGGTGAGCAGTTCTTC.

The chain is built from TRBV6-5 and TRBJ2-2; D is possibly TRBD1 or TRBD2 (6 bases each). V was shortened by 6 bases and J by 6 bases, with 11 bases between the two germline ends. Germline assignment: CDR1 MNHEY and CDR2 SVGAGI. The CDR3 covers 13 residues. Written as DNA, the CDR3 is TGTGCCAGCAGGAGGGGGGACGCCGGGGAGCTGTTTTTT. Residues: CASRRGDAGELFF.

The chain combines TRBV4-3 with TRBJ1-1; 9 nucleotides agree with TRBD1. Germline CDR1 is LGHNA and CDR2 is YSLEER. This CDR3 contains 14 residues. The V segment lost 2 bases and the J segment 11 bases; nucleotides outside the gene matches: 9. Written as DNA, the CDR3 is TGCGCCAGCAGCCAACGGACAGGGGTCCCCTTGGCTTTCTTT. Residues: CASSQRTGVPLAFF.

The chain joins TRBV2 to TRBJ2-1; 8 bases line up with TRBD2. Losses at the gene ends were 7 bases for V and 4 bases for J; bases not matched to a gene: 6. Germline V gene data show CDR1 as SNHLY and CDR2 as FYNNEI. The CDR3 loop spans 14 amino acids. The CDR3 protein is CASMRGGIYNEQFF. CDR3 bases: TGTGCCAGCATGCGCGGGGGGATTTACAATGAGCAGTTCTTC.

This clone was seen a handful of times. The chain is built from TRBV2 and TRBJ2-1; weak D call: TRBD1 (6 bases). The CDR3 runs to 13 residues. The V end lost 7 bases, the J end lost 5 bases, and 12 bases lay between the germline ends. CDR1 is SNHLY and CDR2 is FYNNEI in the germline V gene. The CDR3 sequence: CASKNREHNEQFF. CDR3 coding DNA: TGTGCCAGCAAAAACAGGGAGCACAATGAGCAGTTCTTC.

The chain uses TRBV7-8 and TRBJ2-1; 8 bases align to TRBD1. The CDR3 consists of 12 residues. J lost 10 bases, V lost 5 bases, and 4 bases had no gene match. In germline, CDR1 is SGHVS, CDR2 FQNEAQ. CDR3 sequence (DNA): TGTGCCAGCAGCCGAACAGGGGGGGAGCAGTTCTTC. Translating gives CASSRTGGEQFF.